The 30 T cell receptor beta chains listed next were all sequenced from one sample in a study of blood T cell repertoires in COVID-19. Produced via immunoSEQ multiplex PCR; TCRdb's table is partial and in-frame only. The sample consists of 150,000 to 200,000 clones, approximately 90% of them appearing once. The sample was peripheral blood. The receptor source for this set is a woman aged 50 to 60 with acute or convalescent COVID-19.

This clone was detected a few times. The chain uses TRBV19 and TRBJ1-2; D is perhaps TRBD1 (6 bases). Germline loops: CDR1 LNHDA, CDR2 SQIVND (reference sequence). The CDR3 sequence is 14 residues long. Trimming took off 6 bases at V and 5 bases at J, with 16 bases between the two ends. The CDR3 bases are TGTGCCAGTAGGGACAACAGGGTAGGGTATGGCTACACCTTC. Protein: CASRDNRVGYGYTF.

This sequence joins TRBV11-2 and TRBJ2-1; possibly TRBD1 for D (5 bases). The CDR3 is 15 residues long. The germline CDR1 and CDR2 sequences are SGHAT and FQNNGV. Trimming shortened V by 1 base and J by 4 bases, and 11 bases separated the two germline ends. CDR3 coding DNA: TGTGCCAGCAGCTTAGGGACATCCCAGTACAATGAGCAGTTCTTC. It codes for CASSLGTSQYNEQFF.

The chain links TRBV24-1 to TRBJ1-1; D uncertain. Trimming removed 2 bases from V and 8 bases from J, with 8 bases in between. The germline V gene has CDR1 KGHDR and CDR2 SFDVKD. This CDR3 is 12 amino acids long. This chain's CDR3 is CATSDYSGEAFF. Written as DNA, the CDR3 is TGTGCCACCAGTGATTACTCCGGGGAAGCTTTCTTT.

The chain couples TRBV5-8 to TRBJ2-6; 10 bases are a match to TRBD1. V shed 4 bases and J 3 bases; nucleotides not matched to a gene: 10. Germline CDR1 SGHTS, CDR2 YDEGEE. The CDR3 is 18 residues long. CDR3 in amino acids: CASSIFSGTGVGANVLTF. The CDR3 DNA follows: TGTGCCAGCAGCATCTTCTCCGGGACAGGGGTTGGGGCCAACGTCCTGACTTTC.

The gene calls are TRBV5-1 and TRBJ1-4; D ambiguous. The CDR3 extends over 13 amino acids. V shed 0 bases and J shed 14 bases, with 14 bases lying between them. Per the germline V gene, CDR1 is SGHRS and CDR2 is YFSETQ. CDR3: CASSLGVESSLFF. CDR3 sequence (DNA): TGCGCCAGCAGCTTGGGGGTGGAATCTAGCCTGTTTTTT.

This rearrangement joins TRBV7-2 to TRBJ2-5, with no clear D. The CDR3 totals 13 residues. V lost 4 bases, J lost 1 base, and 7 bases lay in between. Germline lookup yields CDR1 SGHTA and CDR2 FQGNSA. CDR3 nucleotides: TGTGCCAGCAGCTACAACCCCCAAGAGACCCAGTACTTC. This translates into CASSYNPQETQYF.

V usage is TRBV10-3 and J usage is TRBJ1-1, with 7 bases lining up with TRBD1. V shed 4 bases and J 1 base; nucleotides not matched to a gene: 6. The CDR3 is 15 amino acids. Germline values: CDR1 ENHRY, CDR2 SYGVKD. Here the CDR3 DNA reads TGTGCCATCAGTGCACAGGGGATGGGGAACACTGAAGCTTTCTTT. This sequence encodes CAISAQGMGNTEAFF.

The rearrangement links TRBV3-1 (or the pseudogene TRBV3-2) to TRBJ2-7; D call uncertain. The germline V and J ends were trimmed by 5 bases and 3 bases, with 5 bases remaining between them. This CDR3 is 11 amino acids long. Germline loops: CDR1 LGHDT, CDR2 YNNKEL (reference sequence). The CDR3 DNA reads TGTGCCAGCAGCTACAACTACGAGCAGTACTTC. It encodes CASSYNYEQYF.

The V call is TRBV9, the J call TRBJ2-7, with 7 bases lining up with TRBD1. The CDR3 has 14 amino acids. The V gene end was trimmed by 4 bases and the J gene end by 2 bases; junction bases not matched to a gene: 6. Germline lookup yields CDR1 SGDLS and CDR2 YYNGEE. CDR3 loop: CASSLGDRTYEQYF. The CDR3 nucleotides are TGTGCCAGCAGCTTAGGGGACAGAACCTACGAGCAGTACTTC.

The chain combines TRBV30 with TRBJ2-5; D perhaps matches TRBD1 (5 bases). Germline lookup yields CDR1 GTSNPN and CDR2 SVGIG (reference sequence). This CDR3 contains 12 residues. The V and J ends lost 3 bases and 1 base respectively, with 6 bases between them. CDR3 coding DNA: TGTGCCTGGAGAGGGGTCCAAGAGACCCAGTACTTC. Its translation: CAWRGVQETQYF. The full variable domain, rest sourced from reference TRBV30 and TRBJ2-5, is SQTIHQWPATLVQPVGSPLSLECTVEGTSNPNLYWYRQAAGRGLQLLFYSVGIGQISSEVPQNLSASRPQDRQFILSSKKLLLSDSGFYLCAWRGVQETQYFGPGTRLLVL.

The chain recombines TRBV5-1 with TRBJ1-1, with D perhaps TRBD1 (6 bases). V dropped 4 bases and J dropped 5 bases, with 12 bases sitting between them. Germline V lookup: CDR1 SGHRS, CDR2 YFSETQ. This CDR3 spans 13 amino acids. CDR3 in DNA: TGCGCCAGCAGCGGCAGGGGAGAGACTGAAGCTTTCTTT. Amino acids: CASSGRGETEAFF.

The chain has TRBV12-3 or TRBV12-4 and TRBJ1-1; no reliable D call. V lost 6 bases and J lost 4, with 6 bases in between. This CDR3 is 11 amino acids long. The CDR3 DNA reads TGTGCCAGCAGCCCCGTCACTGAAGCTTTCTTT. Its translation: CASSPVTEAFF.

The chain joins TRBV9 to TRBJ2-3; tentatively, D is TRBD1 (5 bases). The CDR3 consists of 14 residues. Trimming stripped 4 bases from V and 5 bases from J, with 14 bases between. Germline CDR1 is SGDLS and CDR2 is YYNGEE. The CDR3 is CASSLNYQGDTQYF. The CDR3 DNA follows: TGTGCCAGCAGCCTCAACTACCAGGGAGATACGCAGTATTTT.

This clone was counted ten times or more. J is TRBJ2-7 and V is TRBV5-8; 10 bases agree with TRBD1. CDR1 is SGHTS and CDR2 is YDEGEE in the germline V gene. CDR3 size: 15 residues. J gave up 0 bases and V 3 bases, and 3 bases lay outside the gene matches. The DNA of the CDR3 is TGTGCCAGCAGCTCCGACAGGGGGCCCTCCTACGAGCAGTACTTC. It yields the protein CASSSDRGPSYEQYF.

The chain links TRBV13 to TRBJ2-7; 10 bases agree with TRBD2. This CDR3 has 16 residues. The V segment lost 3 bases and the J segment 2 bases; nucleotides outside the gene matches: 7. Germline V lookup: CDR1 PRHDT, CDR2 FYEKMQ (reference sequence). The CDR3 nucleotides read TGTGCCAGCAGCTTTGGCCTTAGCGGGGGGACCTACGAGCAGTACTTC. Amino acids: CASSFGLSGGTYEQYF.

V and J are TRBV29-1 and TRBJ2-5, with D possibly matching TRBD1 (7 bases). Germline assignment: CDR1 SQVTM and CDR2 ANQGSEA. The V and J ends lost 7 bases and 2 bases respectively, with 11 bases between them. The CDR3 runs 12 residues. The CDR3 coding sequence is TGCAGCGGCGGGACAGCTCAAGAGACCCAGTACTTC. It is translated as CSGGTAQETQYF.

The rearrangement joins TRBV6-4 to TRBJ1-1; 7 nucleotides align to TRBD1. V lost 5 bases to trimming and J lost 1 base; unmatched junction nucleotides: 10. CDR1 MRHNA and CDR2 SNTAGT come from the germline V gene. The CDR3 loop spans 16 amino acids. CDR3 residues: CASSSPTWTGNTEAFF. CDR3 nucleotides: TGTGCCAGCAGTTCTCCCACTTGGACAGGGAACACTGAAGCTTTCTTT.

The gene calls are TRBV7-6 and TRBJ2-6; no firm D call. Germline V CDR1 and CDR2: SGHVS, FNYEAQ. There are 10 residues in the CDR3. The DNA of the CDR3 is TGTGCAGCGATGATTCCAACCCTGACTTTC. Protein: CAAMIPTLTF.

The chain is built from TRBV29-1 and TRBJ2-1, with TRBD2 identical over 7 bases. This CDR3 comprises 15 residues. J gave up 4 bases and V 2 bases, and 8 bases lay outside the gene matches. Germline V gene lookup returns CDR1 SQVTM and CDR2 ANQGSEA. The chain's CDR3 is CSVETSLAAYNEQFF. CDR3 in DNA: TGCAGCGTTGAAACTAGTCTAGCGGCATACAATGAGCAGTTCTTC.

The chain uses TRBV29-1 and TRBJ2-1, with TRBD2 matching 12 bases. The CDR3 is 14 residues long. The trim removed 7 bases at V and 4 bases at J, leaving 5 bases unmatched. The germline V gene encodes CDR1 SQVTM and CDR2 ANQGSEA. The CDR3 coding sequence is TGCAGCGACCGACTAGCGGGAGCTTACAATGAGCAGTTCTTC. It translates to CSDRLAGAYNEQFF.

This chain joins TRBV27 and TRBJ2-2; tentative D call: TRBD2 (6 bases). The CDR3 spans 14 residues. V lost 4 bases to trimming and J lost 6 bases, with 12 bases between them. Germline loops: CDR1 MNHEY, CDR2 SMNVEV (reference sequence). CDR3 in amino acids: CASSSGLRPGELFF. The CDR3 coding sequence is TGTGCCAGCAGTTCGGGACTTCGTCCCGGGGAGCTGTTTTTT.

The chain carries TRBV7-2 and TRBJ1-4; no reliable D call. The V gene's germline CDR1 is SGHTA and CDR2 FQGNSA. The CDR3 consists of 16 residues. V gave up 5 bases and J gave up 2 bases, with 15 bases separating them. The CDR3 region has the DNA TGTGCCAGCAGCCCCGGGTGGTCGGGGACTAATGAAAAACTGTTTTTT. Translation: CASSPGWSGTNEKLFF.

V gene TRBV19 combines with J gene TRBJ1-3, with D perhaps TRBD1 (6 bases). Between the trimmed V and J ends, which lost 8 bases and 2 bases, there was a span of 13 bases. The CDR3 is 14 amino acids. Germline V lookup: CDR1 LNHDA, CDR2 SQIVND (reference sequence). The CDR3 loop reads CASYDRIAGNTIYF. The CDR3 DNA is TGTGCCAGTTACGACAGGATCGCTGGAAACACCATATATTTT.

This chain links TRBV24-1 with TRBJ2-3; 10 bases match TRBD1. The trim removed 3 bases at V and 6 bases at J, leaving 8 bases unmatched. The CDR3 sequence is 16 residues long. In germline, CDR1 is KGHDR, CDR2 SFDVKD. The CDR3 here is CATSDGGTGVVDTQYF. As DNA, the CDR3 is TGTGCCACCAGTGATGGCGGGACAGGGGTTGTGGATACGCAGTATTTT.

This rearrangement joins TRBV6-5 to TRBJ2-1, with 9 bases matching TRBD1. The CDR3 is made up of 14 amino acids. Unmatched junction bases numbered 1, after V lost 4 bases and J lost 3 bases. Germline CDR1 MNHEY, CDR2 SVGAGI. The chain's CDR3 is CASSWDRDYNEQFF. The CDR3 DNA sequence: TGTGCCAGCAGTTGGGACAGGGACTACAATGAGCAGTTCTTC.

The chain uses TRBV5-6 and TRBJ2-5; 12 bases line up with TRBD2. V dropped 6 bases and J dropped 5; count of bases not matched to a gene: 8. The germline gives CDR1 SGHDT, CDR2 YYEEEE. There are 15 residues in the CDR3. CDR3 coding DNA: TGTGCCAGCATTAAACTAGCGGGGGGACGGGAGACCCAGTACTTC. This gives the protein CASIKLAGGRETQYF.

This chain links TRBV27 with TRBJ2-1, with 10 bases lining up with TRBD1. CDR3 length equals 17 residues. V shed 5 bases, J shed 2 bases, and the junction held 9 bases outside the gene matches. Germline V CDR1 and CDR2: MNHEY, SMNVEV (reference sequence). CDR3 sequence: CASSPSRQGAPYNEQFF. CDR3 DNA sequence: TGTGCCAGCAGTCCTTCCCGACAGGGGGCACCCTACAATGAGCAGTTCTTC.

The chain couples TRBV18 to TRBJ2-7; 9 nucleotides align to TRBD2. Germline CDR1 reads KGHSH; CDR2 reads LQKENI. This CDR3 comprises 17 residues. The V gene end was trimmed by 6 bases and the J gene end by 2 bases; junction bases not matched to a gene: 14. The CDR3 sequence: CASSLSMGSGGPYEQYF. CDR3 nucleotides: TGTGCCAGCTCCCTTAGTATGGGTAGCGGGGGACCCTACGAGCAGTACTTC.

CDR3 in amino acids: CASGLDGVVVYEQYF. The CDR3 nucleotides are TGTGCTAGTGGTTTGGACGGGGTAGTTGTCTACGAGCAGTACTTC. The chain links TRBV12-5 to TRBJ2-7, with TRBD2 as a possible D gene (5 bases). The CDR3 is 15 residues long. Trimming cost V 1 base and J 3 bases, with 13 bases left between them. Germline V gives CDR1 LGHNT, CDR2 FRNRAP.

The rearrangement links TRBV19 to TRBJ2-3; no reliable D call. CDR1 LNHDA and CDR2 SQIVND come from the germline V gene (reference sequence). This CDR3 is 14 amino acids long. V lost 5 bases and J 1 base, leaving 10 bases between the germline ends. The CDR3 protein is CASSLEFRTDTQYF. The CDR3 DNA reads TGTGCCAGTAGTTTGGAGTTTCGCACAGATACGCAGTATTTT.